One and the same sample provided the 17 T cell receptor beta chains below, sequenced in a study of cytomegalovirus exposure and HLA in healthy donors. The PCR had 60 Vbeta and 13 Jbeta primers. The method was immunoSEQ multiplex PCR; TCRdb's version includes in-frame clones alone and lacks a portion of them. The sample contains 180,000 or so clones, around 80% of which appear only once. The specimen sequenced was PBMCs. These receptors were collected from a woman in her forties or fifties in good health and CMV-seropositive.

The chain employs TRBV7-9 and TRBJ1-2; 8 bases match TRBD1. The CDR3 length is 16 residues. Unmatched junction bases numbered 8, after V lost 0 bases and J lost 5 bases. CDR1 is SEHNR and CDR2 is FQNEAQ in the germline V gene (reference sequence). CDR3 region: CASSLALAGGKYGYTF. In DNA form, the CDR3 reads TGTGCCAGCAGCTTAGCCCTCGCAGGGGGCAAGTATGGCTACACCTTC.

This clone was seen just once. The CDR3 protein is CASSGLAGGTLNEQFF. The CDR3 DNA is TGTGCCAGCAGCGGATTAGCGGGGGGCACGCTCAATGAGCAGTTCTTC. V gene TRBV5-4 combines with J gene TRBJ2-1; 10 positions agree with TRBD2. Per the germline V gene, CDR1 is SGHNT and CDR2 is YYREEE (reference sequence). This CDR3 is 16 amino acids long. After removal of 4 bases from V and 6 bases from J, the junction contained 10 bases not matched to a gene.

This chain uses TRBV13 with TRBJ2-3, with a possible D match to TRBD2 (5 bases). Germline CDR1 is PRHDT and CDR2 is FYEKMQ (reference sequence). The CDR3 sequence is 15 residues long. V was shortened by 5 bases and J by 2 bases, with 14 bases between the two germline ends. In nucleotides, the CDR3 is TGTGCCAGCAGCACCCGAGACTATCCCACAGATACGCAGTATTTT. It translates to CASSTRDYPTDTQYF.

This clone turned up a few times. This CDR3 reads CSAEIRQGEKQYF. The CDR3 nucleotides are TGCAGCGCTGAGATAAGACAGGGAGAGAAGCAGTACTTC. The chain carries TRBV29-1 and TRBJ2-7; TRBD1 matches at 7 bases. This CDR3 spans 13 amino acids. CDR1 is SQVTM and CDR2 is ANQGSEA in the germline V gene. Trimming took 7 bases from V and 8 from J; bases not matched to a gene: 14.

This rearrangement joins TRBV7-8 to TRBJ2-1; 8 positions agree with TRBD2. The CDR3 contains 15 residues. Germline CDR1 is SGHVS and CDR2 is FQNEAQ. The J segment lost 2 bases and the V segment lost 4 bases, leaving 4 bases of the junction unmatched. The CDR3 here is CASSSGGGPYNEQFF. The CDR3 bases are TGTGCCAGCAGCTCCGGGGGGGGTCCCTACAATGAGCAGTTCTTC. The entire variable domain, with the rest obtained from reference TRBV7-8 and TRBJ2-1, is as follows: GAGVSQSPRYKVAKRGQDVALRCDPISGHVSLFWYQQALGQGPEFLTYFQNEAQLDKSGLPSDRFFAERPEGSVSTLKIQRTQQEDSAVYLCASSSGGGPYNEQFFGPGTRLTVL.

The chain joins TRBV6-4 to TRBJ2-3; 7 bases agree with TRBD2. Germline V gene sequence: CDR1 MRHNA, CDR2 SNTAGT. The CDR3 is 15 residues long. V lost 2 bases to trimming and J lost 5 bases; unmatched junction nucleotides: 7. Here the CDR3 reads CASSDLGGSKDTQYF. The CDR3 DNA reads TGTGCCAGCAGTGACCTGGGCGGGAGTAAAGATACGCAGTATTTT.

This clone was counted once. The CDR3 DNA is TGTGCCATCAGTGAGTCAACAGACTCTGGAAACACCATATATTTT. Protein sequence: CAISESTDSGNTIYF. The rearrangement links TRBV10-3 to TRBJ1-3; D is ambiguous. Germline V gene lookup returns CDR1 ENHRY and CDR2 SYGVKD. There are 15 residues in the CDR3. The V end lost 0 bases, the J end lost 0 bases, and 6 bases lay between the germline ends.

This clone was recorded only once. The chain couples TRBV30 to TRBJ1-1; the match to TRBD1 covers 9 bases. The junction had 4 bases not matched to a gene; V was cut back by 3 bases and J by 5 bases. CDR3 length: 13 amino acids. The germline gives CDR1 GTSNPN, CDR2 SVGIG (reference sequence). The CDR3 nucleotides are TGTGCCTGGAGCCGGGACAGGGATACTGAAGCTTTCTTT. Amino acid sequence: CAWSRDRDTEAFF.

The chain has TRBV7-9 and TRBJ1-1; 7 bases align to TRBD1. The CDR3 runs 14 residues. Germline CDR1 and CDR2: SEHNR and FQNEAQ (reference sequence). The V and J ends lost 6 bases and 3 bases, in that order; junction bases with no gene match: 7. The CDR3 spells CASRHRGFDTEAFF. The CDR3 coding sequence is TGTGCCAGCAGACACAGGGGATTTGACACTGAAGCTTTCTTT. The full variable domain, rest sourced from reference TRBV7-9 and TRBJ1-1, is DTGVSQNPRHKITKRGQNVTFRCDPISEHNRLYWYRQTLGQGPEFLTYFQNEAQLEKSRLLSDRFSAERPKGSFSTLEIQRTEQGDSAMYLCASRHRGFDTEAFFGQGTRLTVV.

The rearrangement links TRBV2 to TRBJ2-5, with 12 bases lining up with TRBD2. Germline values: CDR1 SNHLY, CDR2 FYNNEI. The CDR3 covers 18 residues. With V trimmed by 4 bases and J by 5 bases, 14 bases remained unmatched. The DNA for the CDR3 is TGTGCCAGCAGTGGGCCCTTGGCTAGCGGGGGGGGAGAGGAGACCCAGTACTTC. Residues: CASSGPLASGGGEETQYF.

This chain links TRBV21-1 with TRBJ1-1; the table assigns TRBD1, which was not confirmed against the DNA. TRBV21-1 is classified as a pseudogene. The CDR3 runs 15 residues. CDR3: CASSGDRDQNTEAFF. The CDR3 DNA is TGTGCCAGCAGCGGTGACAGGGACCAGAACACTGAAGCTTTCTTT.

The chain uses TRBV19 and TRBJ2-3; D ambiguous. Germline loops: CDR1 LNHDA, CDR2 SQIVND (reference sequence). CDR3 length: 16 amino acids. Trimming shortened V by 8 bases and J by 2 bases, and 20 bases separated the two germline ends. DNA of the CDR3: TGTGCCAGTCGCCCGCCATTCCTCACATCCACAGATACGCAGTATTTT. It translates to CASRPPFLTSTDTQYF.

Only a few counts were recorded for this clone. The CDR3 sequence: CASSPGPAGVRGNEQFF. CDR3 DNA: TGTGCCAGCAGCCCCGGGCCAGCGGGGGTTCGAGGCAATGAGCAGTTCTTC. This chain joins TRBV7-9 and TRBJ2-1, with 8 bases fitting TRBD2. CDR1 is SEHNR and CDR2 is FQNEAQ in the germline V gene (reference sequence). V lost 5 bases, J lost 6 bases, and 15 bases stayed unmatched. This CDR3 region has 17 residues.

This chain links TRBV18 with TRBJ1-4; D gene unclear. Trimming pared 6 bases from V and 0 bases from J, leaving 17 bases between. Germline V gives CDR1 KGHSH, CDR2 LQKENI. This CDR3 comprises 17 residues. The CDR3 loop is CASSVAAQATTNEKLFF. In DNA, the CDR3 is TGTGCCAGCTCCGTGGCAGCCCAGGCGACAACTAATGAAAAACTGTTTTTT.

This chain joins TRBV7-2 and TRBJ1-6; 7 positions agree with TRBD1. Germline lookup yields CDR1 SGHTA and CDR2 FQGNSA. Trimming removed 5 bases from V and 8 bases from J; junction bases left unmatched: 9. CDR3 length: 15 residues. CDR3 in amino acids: CASSLSGGKDSPLHF. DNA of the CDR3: TGTGCCAGCAGCCTCTCAGGGGGGAAAGATTCACCCCTCCACTTT.

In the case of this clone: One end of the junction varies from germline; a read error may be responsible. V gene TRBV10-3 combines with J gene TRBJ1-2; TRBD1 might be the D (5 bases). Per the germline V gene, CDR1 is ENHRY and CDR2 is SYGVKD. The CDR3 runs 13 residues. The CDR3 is CAIGRQLNYGHTF. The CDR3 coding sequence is TGTGCCATCGGTAGACAGCTTAACTATGGCCACACCTTC.

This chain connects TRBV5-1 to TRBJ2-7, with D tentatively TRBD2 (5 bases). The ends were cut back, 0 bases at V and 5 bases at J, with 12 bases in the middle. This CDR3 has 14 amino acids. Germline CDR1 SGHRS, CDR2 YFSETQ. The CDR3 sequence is CASSLDLAYNEQYF. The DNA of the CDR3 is TGCGCCAGCAGCTTGGATCTAGCTTACAACGAGCAGTACTTC.